These T cell receptor beta chains were read from a single sample in a study of OX40 agonist ivuxolimab in advanced cancers. The method was immunoSEQ multiplex PCR; TCRdb's version includes in-frame clones alone and lacks a portion of them. The data contain 35,000 to 55,000 clones, about 85% of them singletons. The source material was CD4+ or CD8+ T cells sorted from blood, sampled in a trial of the OX40 agonist ivuxolimab. The origin of the receptors is an adult with an advanced solid tumor such as melanoma, head and neck, liver or kidney cancer. CDR3s include the opening cysteine and the closing phenylalanine or tryptophan. For some rows the clone size is stated as once, few or many, or as a class when expanded; others skip it.

cdr3_aa clone_size v_call
CASSLESGRERETQYF . TRBV13
CASSQDPRDRGYEQYF once TRBV4-1
CASSLESGSGSYNEQFF . TRBV7-2
CASSLQGAYEQYF . TRBV5-1
CASSTASGTGEQFF . TRBV4-3
CASRISGRNYGYTF once TRBV6-1
CATLLDVGTGSYEQYF once TRBV28
CASNLYNEQFF . TRBV11-2
CASSSSRQGDFYEKLFF once TRBV27
CASSLLAGFPDTQYF . TRBV5-6
CASSPTRQGAGGYTF . TRBV11-3
CASSQDGGGSGANVLTF few TRBV4-3
CASSILTGWGTGELFF . TRBV5-1
CASRGDLTGNTIYF few TRBV6-5
CASSSQGGTYNEQFF . TRBV5-4
CASSPNMGQRTIYF . TRBV6-5
CASSPSLTQFNSPLHF . TRBV7-9
CASTLGSGDRETQYF . TRBV6-5
CASSLVVSTWTNTEAFF . TRBV7-8
CAWSVPDSDYTEAFF . TRBV30
CASRLLGDRNTIYF . TRBV5-1
CSVGGTSVSETQYF . TRBV29-1
CASSPTRETQYF . TRBV19
CSVETTSSEAFF . TRBV29-1
CSVDGTSYNEQFF . TRBV29-1
CASSLTGGVWYGYTF once TRBV27
CATSRDPTGYGYTF . TRBV15
CSVERTSTRGEQFF . TRBV29-1
CASREGLRTTYEQYF . TRBV12-2
CASSRNRVRPETQYF . TRBV25-1
CASSQNPGNQNEQFF few TRBV5-1
CASSEDRRNYGYTF . TRBV2
CASSVVGGHFNNQPQHF . TRBV7-9
CASSQQNQNTEAFF . TRBV19
CASSQDKRRPPYVDEQFF . TRBV4-1
CASSPPGTNEQFF . TRBV18
CASSSDRSTMWEKLFF . TRBV27
CASSVQGPRNIQYF . TRBV5-1
CASSLVGAKASGSHEQYF few TRBV7-2
CASSLGQGADYEQYF . TRBV7-9